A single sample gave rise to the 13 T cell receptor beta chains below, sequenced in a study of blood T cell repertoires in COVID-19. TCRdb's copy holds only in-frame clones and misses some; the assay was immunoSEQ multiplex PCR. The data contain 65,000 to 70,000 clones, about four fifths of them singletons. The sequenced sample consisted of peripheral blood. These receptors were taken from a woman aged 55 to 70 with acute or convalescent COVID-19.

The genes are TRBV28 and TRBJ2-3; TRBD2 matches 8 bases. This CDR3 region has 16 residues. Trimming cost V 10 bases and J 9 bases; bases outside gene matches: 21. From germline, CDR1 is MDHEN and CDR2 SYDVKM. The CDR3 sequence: CATLEVPYSPSGTQYF. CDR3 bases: TGTGCCACCCTCGAGGTCCCGTATTCCCCTAGCGGGACGCAGTATTTT.

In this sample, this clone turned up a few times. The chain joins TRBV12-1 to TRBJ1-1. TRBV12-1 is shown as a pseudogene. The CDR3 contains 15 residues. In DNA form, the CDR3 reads TGTGCCAGCAGCGGGGGGAGCCTGGGGGGCACTGAAGCTTTCTTT. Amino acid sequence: CASSGGSLGGTEAFF.

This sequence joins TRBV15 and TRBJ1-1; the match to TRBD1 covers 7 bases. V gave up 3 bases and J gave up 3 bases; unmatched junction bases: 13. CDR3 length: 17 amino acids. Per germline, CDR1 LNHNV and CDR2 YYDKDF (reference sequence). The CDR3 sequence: CATSSYTGAGRHTEAFF. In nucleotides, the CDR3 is TGTGCCACCAGCAGTTACACAGGGGCAGGTCGGCACACTGAAGCTTTCTTT.

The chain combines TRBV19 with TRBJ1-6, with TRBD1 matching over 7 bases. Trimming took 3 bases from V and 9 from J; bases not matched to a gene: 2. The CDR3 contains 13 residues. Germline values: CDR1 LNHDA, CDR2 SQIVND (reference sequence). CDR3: CASSITGASPLHF. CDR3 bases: TGTGCCAGTAGTATTACAGGGGCTTCACCCCTCCACTTT. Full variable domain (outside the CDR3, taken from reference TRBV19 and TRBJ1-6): DGGITQSPKYLFRKEGQNVTLSCEQNLNHDAMYWYRQDPGQGLRLIYYSQIVNDFQKGDIAEGYSVSREKKESFPLTVTSAQKNPTAFYLCASSITGASPLHFGNGTRLTVT.

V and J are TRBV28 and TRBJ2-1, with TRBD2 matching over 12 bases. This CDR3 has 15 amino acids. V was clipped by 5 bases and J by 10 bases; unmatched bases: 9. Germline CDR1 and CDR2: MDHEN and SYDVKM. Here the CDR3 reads CASSPLAGGPGEQFF. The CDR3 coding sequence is TGTGCCAGCAGTCCTCTAGCGGGGGGGCCTGGGGAGCAGTTCTTC.

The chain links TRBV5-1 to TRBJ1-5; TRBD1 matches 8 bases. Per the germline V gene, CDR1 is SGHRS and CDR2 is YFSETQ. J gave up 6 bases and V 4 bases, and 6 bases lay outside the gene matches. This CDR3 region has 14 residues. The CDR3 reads CASSPQGAGQPQHF. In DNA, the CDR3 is TGCGCCAGCAGCCCCCAGGGGGCAGGTCAGCCCCAGCATTTT.

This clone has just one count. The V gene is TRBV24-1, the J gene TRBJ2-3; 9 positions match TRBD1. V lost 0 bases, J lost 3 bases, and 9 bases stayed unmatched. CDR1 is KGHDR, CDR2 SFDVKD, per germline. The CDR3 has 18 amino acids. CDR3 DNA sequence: TGTGCCACCAGTGATTTGCGGTCGGGGACAGGGTTGACAGATACGCAGTATTTT. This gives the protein CATSDLRSGTGLTDTQYF.

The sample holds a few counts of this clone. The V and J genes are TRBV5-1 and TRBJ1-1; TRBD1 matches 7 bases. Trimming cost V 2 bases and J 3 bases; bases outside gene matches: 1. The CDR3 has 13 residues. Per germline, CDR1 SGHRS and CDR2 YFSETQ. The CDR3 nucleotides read TGCGCCAGCAGCTTTCAGGGGGACACTGAAGCTTTCTTT. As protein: CASSFQGDTEAFF.

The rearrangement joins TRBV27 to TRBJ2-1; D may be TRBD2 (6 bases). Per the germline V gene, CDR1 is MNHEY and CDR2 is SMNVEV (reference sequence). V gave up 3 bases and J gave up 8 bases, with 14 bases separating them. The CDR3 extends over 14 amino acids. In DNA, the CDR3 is TGTGCCAGCAGTTTTTCAGCGGGCGGTTATGAGCAGTTCTTC. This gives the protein CASSFSAGGYEQFF.

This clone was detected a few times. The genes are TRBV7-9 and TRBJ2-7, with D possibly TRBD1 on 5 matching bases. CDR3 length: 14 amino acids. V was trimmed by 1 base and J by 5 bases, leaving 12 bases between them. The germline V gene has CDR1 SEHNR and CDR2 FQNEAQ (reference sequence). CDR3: CASSLGIKGNEQYF. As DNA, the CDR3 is TGTGCCAGCAGCTTAGGAATCAAGGGGAACGAGCAGTACTTC. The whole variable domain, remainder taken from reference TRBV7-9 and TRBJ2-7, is DTGVSQNPRHKITKRGQNVTFRCDPISEHNRLYWYRQTLGQGPEFLTYFQNEAQLEKSRLLSDRFSAERPKGSFSTLEIQRTEQGDSAMYLCASSLGIKGNEQYFGPGTRLTVT.

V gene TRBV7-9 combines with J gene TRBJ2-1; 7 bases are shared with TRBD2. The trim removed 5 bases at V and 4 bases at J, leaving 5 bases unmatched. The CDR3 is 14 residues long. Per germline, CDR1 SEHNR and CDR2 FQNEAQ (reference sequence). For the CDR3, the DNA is TGTGCCAGCAGCGGGGGGGTTCGATACAATGAGCAGTTCTTC. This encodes CASSGGVRYNEQFF.

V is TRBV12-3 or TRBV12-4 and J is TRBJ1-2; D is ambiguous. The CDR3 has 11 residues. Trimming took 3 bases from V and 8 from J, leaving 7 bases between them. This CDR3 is CASSFGGGYTF. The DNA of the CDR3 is TGTGCCAGCAGTTTCGGCGGAGGCTACACCTTC.

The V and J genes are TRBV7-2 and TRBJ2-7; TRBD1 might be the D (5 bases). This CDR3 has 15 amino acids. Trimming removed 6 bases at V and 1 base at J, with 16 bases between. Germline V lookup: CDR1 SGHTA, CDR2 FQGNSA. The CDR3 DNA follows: TGTGCCAGCAGAAGGGGAAGAGATCCGTCCTACGAGCAGTACTTC. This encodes CASRRGRDPSYEQYF.